This record concerns one T cell receptor beta chain sequence. Germline assignment: CDR1 MDHEN and CDR2 SYDVKM. This CDR3 has 15 amino acids. The V and J ends lost 3 bases and 5 bases respectively, with 14 bases between them. The immunoSEQ assay was v3. Produced via immunoSEQ multiplex PCR; TCRdb's table is partial and in-frame only. The sample shows about 59,000 clones, roughly 70% of them seen only once. This specimen belongs to a study of TIL therapy for anti-PD-1-resistant metastatic lung cancer. Regarding time point: pre-treatment sample, taken before nivolumab and TIL therapy. The sequencing here drew on blood, taken at baseline. This receptor was taken from a person between 25 and 79 years old with non-small cell lung cancer. The rearrangement uses TRBV28 and TRBJ1-5; perhaps TRBD1 as D (6 bases). The DNA of the CDR3 is TGTGCCAGCAGTTTCGGGGGGGGCGGCGATCAGCCCCAGCATTTT. Amino acid sequence: CASSFGGGGDQPQHF.